Sequencing of this TCR beta chain was carried out in a study of blood T cell repertoires in COVID-19. Study context: The origin of the acute and convalescent COVID-19 samples was the United States, Italy and Spain. The cDNA or gDNA used as material had been derived from T cells, B-cell-depleted T cells, or PBMCs.

CDR1 is MDHEN, CDR2 SYDVKM, per germline. Losses at the gene ends were 4 bases for V and 6 bases for J; bases not matched to a gene: 8. CDR3 length: 15 residues. Data came from immunoSEQ multiplex PCR; TCRdb stores just in-frame clones and leaves some out. The table includes about 150,000 clones, approximately 88% detected once. Recruits, aged roughly 18 to 89 years, lived in approximately 26 US areas. The chain is built from TRBV28 and TRBJ1-4, with 7 bases that match TRBD1. This sequence originates from a woman in her 30s with acute COVID-19. Sequences were obtained from PBMCs or T cells enriched from blood (not recorded which). This CDR3 is CASSSTGQGDEKLFF. The CDR3 coding sequence is TGTGCCAGCAGTTCGACAGGGCAGGGGGATGAAAAACTGTTTTTT.